The clone carrying this T cell receptor (beta chain) has ten or more counts. Its antigen is still unknown. The sample belongs to a study of response to subunit inactivated influenza vaccine. Study-level results: Each seasonal influenza vaccination, the authors suggested, recruits few new T cells.

TCRdb recomputed calls from the RT-PCR reads with MiXCR, one row per CDR3 protein. The table includes 590,000 or so distinct CDR3 sequences, approximately 14% detected once. This CDR3 region has 11 residues. The germline V and J ends were trimmed by 3 bases and 3 bases, with 3 bases remaining between them. The V gene's germline CDR1 is ENHRY and CDR2 SYGVKD. This chain joins TRBV10-3 and TRBJ2-7; D gene uncertain. The sequence was obtained from a man aged 50 to 60 who received an inactivated influenza vaccine. The sample here was PBMCs from blood, taken around 15 days before vaccination. CDR3 loop: CAISDSYEQYF. The CDR3 coding sequence is TGTGCCATCAGTGATAGCTACGAGCAGTACTTC.